A single sample is the source of the 18 T cell receptor beta chains below, sequenced in a study of T-cell reconstitution after alpha-beta-depleted transplantation in children. Unique molecular identifiers tagged the TCRbeta library. TCRdb ran MiXCR on the PCR reads and lists one entry per CDR3 protein. This table holds hundreds of thousands of distinct CDR3 sequences, about an eighth found once. The sequencing here drew on PBMCs, taken before TCRalphabeta/CD19-depleted stem cell transplant. The source is a girl aged 2-10 years with congenital amegakaryocytic thrombocytopenia, due to receive a stem cell transplant.

This chain links TRBV11-2 with TRBJ2-3; TRBD2 aligns across 8 bases. Per the germline V gene, CDR1 is SGHAT and CDR2 is FQNNGV. The CDR3 length is 14 residues. J was trimmed by 6 bases and V by 5 bases; bases with no gene match: 7. The CDR3 nucleotides read TGTGCCAGCAGCGACTCAGCGGGAGAGGATACGCAGTATTTT. Its protein is CASSDSAGEDTQYF.

This clonotype appeared many times. The J gene is TRBJ2-3, the V gene TRBV20-1, with a possible D match to TRBD1 (6 bases). V lost 0 bases and J lost 2, with 18 bases in between. CDR1 and CDR2 from the germline V gene are DFQATT and SNEGSKA (reference sequence). CDR3 length: 17 amino acids. CDR3 DNA: TGCAGTGCTAGAGACCTCTTGGGACAAGGAAACACAGATACGCAGTATTTT. It yields the protein CSARDLLGQGNTDTQYF.

J is TRBJ1-5 and V is TRBV20-1; possible D gene TRBD1, 6 bases. The V end was cut by 5 bases, the J end by 5 bases, with 19 bases between. The CDR3 has 15 residues. Per germline, CDR1 DFQATT and CDR2 SNEGSKA (reference sequence). The CDR3: CSAQIGSGVDQPQHF. DNA for the CDR3: TGCAGTGCTCAAATCGGATCAGGGGTTGATCAGCCCCAGCATTTT.

The V and J genes are TRBV5-1 and TRBJ2-2; the D call may be TRBD1 or TRBD2 (5 bases each). The germline V gene has CDR1 SGHRS and CDR2 YFSETQ. The CDR3 covers 16 residues. V dropped 4 bases and J dropped 4 bases, with 17 bases sitting between them. The CDR3 sequence: CASSGGLRAATGELFF. In nucleotides, the CDR3 is TGCGCCAGCAGCGGGGGTTTGAGGGCCGCCACCGGGGAGCTGTTTTTT.

In its sample, this clonotype was seen many times. This sequence joins TRBV20-1 and TRBJ2-3, with D perhaps being TRBD1 or TRBD2 (5 bases each). The V end was cut by 6 bases, the J end by 2 bases, with 12 bases between. Germline lookup yields CDR1 DFQATT and CDR2 SNEGSKA (reference sequence). CDR3 length: 13 residues. This CDR3 reads CSAYEGTTDTQYF. DNA of the CDR3: TGCAGTGCCTACGAAGGGACCACAGATACGCAGTATTTT.

In this sample, this clonotype turned up many times. The V call is TRBV27, the J call TRBJ1-2, with 7 bases lining up with TRBD1. With 5 bases clipped from V and 0 bases from J, the junction kept 9 bases outside the gene matches. This CDR3 comprises 16 residues. Germline V gene sequence: CDR1 MNHEY, CDR2 SMNVEV (reference sequence). CDR3 DNA sequence: TGTGCCAGCAGTCAAGGCCCTACAGGGGCTAACTATGGCTACACCTTC. Its translation is CASSQGPTGANYGYTF.

Only a few counts were recorded for this clonotype. The chain recombines TRBV5-1 with TRBJ2-7; D is unclear. The CDR3 runs 15 residues. Germline CDR1 SGHRS, CDR2 YFSETQ. V lost 4 bases and J lost 7, with 21 bases in between. CDR3 bases: TGCGCCAGCAGCCCCACCCCATCCGACCTACGAGAGCAGTACTTC. Its protein product is CASSPTPSDLREQYF.

V is TRBV20-1 and J is TRBJ1-5; D is perhaps TRBD1 (5 bases). The CDR3 contains 15 residues. Germline CDR1 reads DFQATT; CDR2 reads SNEGSKA (reference sequence). The V and J ends lost 4 bases and 2 bases respectively, with 15 bases between them. The CDR3, as DNA: TGCAGTGCTATCAAGGGGCAGGTTCGCAATCAGCCCCAGCATTTT. This gives the protein CSAIKGQVRNQPQHF.

This clonotype was recorded at least ten times. The rearrangement uses TRBV24-1 and TRBJ2-1, with no clear D. Deletions cut 5 bases from V and 6 bases from J, with 10 bases between. This CDR3 comprises 13 residues. From germline, CDR1 is KGHDR and CDR2 SFDVKD. This chain's CDR3 is CATSGRWANEQFF. For the CDR3, the DNA is TGTGCCACCAGTGGACGATGGGCCAATGAGCAGTTCTTC.

There are many counts of this clonotype. The chain carries TRBV27 and TRBJ1-2; D unresolved. The CDR3 is 13 amino acids. The germline V and J ends were trimmed by 5 bases and 5 bases, with 12 bases remaining between them. Germline lookup yields CDR1 MNHEY and CDR2 SMNVEV (reference sequence). The CDR3 region has the DNA TGTGCCAGCAGTCCATTTTCTGGGTATGGCTACACCTTC. Translating it yields CASSPFSGYGYTF.

This clonotype was seen a handful of times. The chain couples TRBV11-2 to TRBJ2-5; D is tentatively TRBD1 or TRBD2 (7 bases each). CDR1 and CDR2 (germline): SGHAT, FQNNGV. Trimming took 5 bases from V and 4 from J, leaving 17 bases between them. The CDR3 is made up of 15 amino acids. The CDR3, as DNA: TGTGCCAGCAGCATTCGACAGGGAGGGTTAGAGACCCAGTACTTC. Translation gives CASSIRQGGLETQYF.

This clonotype was detected many times. The chain combines TRBV9 with TRBJ2-3; D is ambiguous. The CDR3 length is 15 residues. Trimming took 0 bases from V and 3 from J, leaving 11 bases between them. From germline, CDR1 is SGDLS and CDR2 YYNGEE. The CDR3 here is CASSVDGIGTDTQYF. The CDR3 DNA reads TGTGCCAGCAGCGTAGACGGAATCGGGACAGATACGCAGTATTTT.

Ten or more counts support this clonotype. The chain combines TRBV6-1 with TRBJ2-5, with D perhaps matching TRBD1 (5 bases). This CDR3 comprises 14 residues. Germline V gene lookup returns CDR1 MNHNS and CDR2 SASEGT. With 6 bases removed from V and 7 bases from J, the gap between germline ends came to 18 bases. The CDR3 here is CASREIQERGTQYF. The CDR3 DNA sequence: TGTGCCAGCAGGGAAATACAGGAACGAGGGACCCAGTACTTC.

The rearrangement links TRBV6-1 to TRBJ2-3; D remains unclear. The CDR3 extends over 14 amino acids. In germline, CDR1 is MNHNS, CDR2 SASEGT. V was cut by 6 bases and J by 4 bases, with 14 bases left in between. The CDR3 spells CASRQSLGPDTQYF. The CDR3 coding sequence is TGTGCCAGCAGACAAAGCCTCGGCCCAGATACGCAGTATTTT.

This clonotype has just a few counts. The rearrangement uses TRBV10-3 and TRBJ2-5; 8 positions match TRBD2. This CDR3 is 13 amino acids long. Unmatched junction bases numbered 4, after V lost 6 bases and J lost 4 bases. From germline, CDR1 is ENHRY and CDR2 SYGVKD. CDR3 sequence (DNA): TGTGCCATCAGGAGCGGGGGAGGAGAGACCCAGTACTTC. This sequence encodes CAIRSGGGETQYF.

The chain links TRBV27 to TRBJ2-7; D unresolved. The germline V and J ends were trimmed by 3 bases and 2 bases, with 11 bases remaining between them. The germline gives CDR1 MNHEY, CDR2 SMNVEV (reference sequence). The CDR3 has 14 amino acids. The CDR3 nucleotides are TGTGCCAGCAGTTTCCAAATGTCCCCCTACGAGCAGTACTTC. It translates to CASSFQMSPYEQYF.

This clonotype was seen ten or more times. V and J are TRBV11-1 and TRBJ1-4, with TRBD1 matching over 10 bases. Trimming removed 3 bases from V and 3 bases from J; junction bases left unmatched: 13. CDR1 is SGHAT and CDR2 is FQDESV in the germline V gene (reference sequence). The CDR3 has 19 amino acids. CDR3 nucleotide sequence: TGTGCCAGCAGCTTGGTCTTTTCGACAGGGGGCGGCCCTAATGAAAAACTGTTTTTT. It is translated as CASSLVFSTGGGPNEKLFF.

This clonotype turned up a few times. This chain links TRBV7-9 with TRBJ2-2, with D possibly TRBD2 on 6 matching bases. Germline values: CDR1 SEHNR, CDR2 FQNEAQ (reference sequence). The V end lost 2 bases, the J end lost 0 bases, and 7 bases lay between the germline ends. CDR3 length equals 15 residues. The CDR3 loop is CASSLLASNTGELFF. As DNA, the CDR3 is TGTGCCAGCAGCTTACTAGCGTCGAACACCGGGGAGCTGTTTTTT.